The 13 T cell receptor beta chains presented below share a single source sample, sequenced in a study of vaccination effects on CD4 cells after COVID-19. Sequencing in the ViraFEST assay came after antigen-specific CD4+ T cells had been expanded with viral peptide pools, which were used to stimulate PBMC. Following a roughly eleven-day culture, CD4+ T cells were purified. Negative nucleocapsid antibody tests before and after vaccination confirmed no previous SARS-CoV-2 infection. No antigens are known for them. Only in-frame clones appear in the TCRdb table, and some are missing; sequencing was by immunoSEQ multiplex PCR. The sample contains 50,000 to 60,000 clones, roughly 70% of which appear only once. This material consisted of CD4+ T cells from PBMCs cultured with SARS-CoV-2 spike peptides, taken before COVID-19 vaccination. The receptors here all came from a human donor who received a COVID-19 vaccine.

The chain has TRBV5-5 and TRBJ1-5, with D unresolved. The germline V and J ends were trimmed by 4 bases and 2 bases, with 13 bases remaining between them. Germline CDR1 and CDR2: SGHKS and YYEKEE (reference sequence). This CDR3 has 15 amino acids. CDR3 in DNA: TGTGCCAGCAGCCCGGACCCGAGAGGCAATCAGCCCCAGCATTTT. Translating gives CASSPDPRGNQPQHF.

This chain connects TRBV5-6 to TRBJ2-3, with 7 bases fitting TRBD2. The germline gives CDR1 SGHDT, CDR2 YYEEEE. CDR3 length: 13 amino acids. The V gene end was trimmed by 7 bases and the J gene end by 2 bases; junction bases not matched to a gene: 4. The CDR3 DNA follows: TGTGCCAGCCAGCGGGGCAACACAGATACGCAGTATTTT. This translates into CASQRGNTDTQYF.

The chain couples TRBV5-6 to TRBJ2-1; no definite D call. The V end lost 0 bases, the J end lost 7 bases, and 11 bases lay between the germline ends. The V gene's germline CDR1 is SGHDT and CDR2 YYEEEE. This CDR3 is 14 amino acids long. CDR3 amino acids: CASSLAGSFNEQFF. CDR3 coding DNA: TGTGCCAGCAGCTTGGCGGGTAGTTTTAATGAGCAGTTCTTC.

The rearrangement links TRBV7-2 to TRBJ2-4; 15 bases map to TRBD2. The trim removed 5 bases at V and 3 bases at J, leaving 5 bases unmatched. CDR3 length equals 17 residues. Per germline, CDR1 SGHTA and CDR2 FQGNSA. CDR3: CASSRTSGGVGKNIQYF. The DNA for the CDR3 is TGTGCCAGCAGCCGGACTAGCGGGGGGGTGGGCAAAAACATTCAGTACTTC.

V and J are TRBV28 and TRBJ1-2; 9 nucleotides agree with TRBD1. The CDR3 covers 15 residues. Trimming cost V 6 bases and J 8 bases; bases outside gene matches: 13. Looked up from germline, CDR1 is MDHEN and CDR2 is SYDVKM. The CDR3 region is CASSPVGQGVEGYTF. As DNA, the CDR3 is TGTGCCAGCAGCCCAGTGGGACAGGGAGTTGAGGGCTACACCTTC.

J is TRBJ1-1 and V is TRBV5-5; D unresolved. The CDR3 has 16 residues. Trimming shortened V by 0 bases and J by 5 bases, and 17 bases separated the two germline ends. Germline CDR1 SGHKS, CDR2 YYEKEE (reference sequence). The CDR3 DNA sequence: TGTGCCAGCAGCTTGGCAGGTTCGGGAACTTGGACTGAAGCTTTCTTT. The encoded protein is CASSLAGSGTWTEAFF.

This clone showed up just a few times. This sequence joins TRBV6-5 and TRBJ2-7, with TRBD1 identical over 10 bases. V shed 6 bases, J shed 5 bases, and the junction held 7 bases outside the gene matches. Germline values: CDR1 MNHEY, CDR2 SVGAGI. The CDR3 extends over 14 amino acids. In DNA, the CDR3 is TGTGCCAGCAGACCGGGACAGGGGTCCCACGAGCAGTACTTC. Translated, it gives CASRPGQGSHEQYF.

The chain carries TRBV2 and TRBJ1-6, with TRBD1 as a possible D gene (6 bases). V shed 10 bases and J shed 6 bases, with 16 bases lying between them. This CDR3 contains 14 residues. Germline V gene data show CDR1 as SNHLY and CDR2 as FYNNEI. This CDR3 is CAILRGTFNSPLHF. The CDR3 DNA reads TGTGCCATCCTCAGGGGTACCTTTAATTCACCCCTCCACTTT.

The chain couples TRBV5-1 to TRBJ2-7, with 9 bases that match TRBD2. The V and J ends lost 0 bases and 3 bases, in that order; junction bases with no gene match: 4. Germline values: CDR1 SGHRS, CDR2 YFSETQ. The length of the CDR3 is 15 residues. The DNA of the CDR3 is TGCGCCAGCAGCTTGGTCGGGACTAGCAGCTACGAGCAGTACTTC. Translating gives CASSLVGTSSYEQYF. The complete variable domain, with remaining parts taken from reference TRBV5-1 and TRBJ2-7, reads KAGVTQTPRYLIKTRGQQVTLSCSPISGHRSVSWYQQTPGQGLQFLFEYFSETQRNKGNFPGRFSGRQFSNSRSEMNVSTLELGDSALYLCASSLVGTSSYEQYFGPGTRLTVT.

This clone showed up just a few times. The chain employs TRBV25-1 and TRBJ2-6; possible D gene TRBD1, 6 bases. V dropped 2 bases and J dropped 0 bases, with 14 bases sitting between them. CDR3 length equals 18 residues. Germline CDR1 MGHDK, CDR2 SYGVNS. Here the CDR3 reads CASSEHAGVGSGANVLTF. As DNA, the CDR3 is TGTGCCAGCAGTGAACATGCAGGGGTGGGCTCTGGGGCCAACGTCCTGACTTTC.

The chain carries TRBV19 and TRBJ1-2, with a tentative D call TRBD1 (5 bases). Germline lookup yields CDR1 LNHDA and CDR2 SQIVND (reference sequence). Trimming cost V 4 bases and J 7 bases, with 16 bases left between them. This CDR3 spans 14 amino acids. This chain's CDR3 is CASSRGVGIVGYTF. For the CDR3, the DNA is TGTGCCAGTAGTAGAGGGGTAGGGATCGTTGGCTACACCTTC.

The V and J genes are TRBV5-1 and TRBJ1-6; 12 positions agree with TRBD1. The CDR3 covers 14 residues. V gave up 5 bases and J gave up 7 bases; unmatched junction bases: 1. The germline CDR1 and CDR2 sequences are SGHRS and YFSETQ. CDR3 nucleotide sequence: TGCGCCAGCAGTGGGACAGGGGGCAATTCACCCCTCCACTTT. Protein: CASSGTGGNSPLHF.

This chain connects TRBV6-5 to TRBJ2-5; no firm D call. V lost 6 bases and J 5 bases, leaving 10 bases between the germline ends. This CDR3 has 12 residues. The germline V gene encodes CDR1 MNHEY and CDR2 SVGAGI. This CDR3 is CASRSIGETQYF. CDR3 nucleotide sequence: TGTGCCAGCAGGTCGATCGGGGAGACCCAGTACTTC.